This TCR beta chain was observed in a study of blood T cell repertoires in COVID-19. Background on the study: Samples of COVID-19 (acute and convalescent) were obtained from the United States, Italy and Spain.

Data came from immunoSEQ multiplex PCR; TCRdb stores just in-frame clones and leaves some out. The sample gives roughly 190,000 clones, about 95% of which show up once; 0.76% is in the top ten. CDR1 and CDR2 (germline): MNHEY, SVGEGT. The CDR3 consists of 16 residues. The V gene end was trimmed by 5 bases and the J gene end by 8 bases; junction bases not matched to a gene: 14. Sequencing input: peripheral blood. This clonotype was obtained from a young man with COVID-19, enrolled during active disease. The chain links TRBV6-2 or TRBV6-3 to TRBJ1-2, with TRBD1 matching 10 bases. CDR3 in amino acids: CASSDPGQGVAGGYTF. The DNA for the CDR3 is TGTGCCAGCAGTGACCCTGGACAGGGGGTCGCGGGGGGCTACACCTTC.